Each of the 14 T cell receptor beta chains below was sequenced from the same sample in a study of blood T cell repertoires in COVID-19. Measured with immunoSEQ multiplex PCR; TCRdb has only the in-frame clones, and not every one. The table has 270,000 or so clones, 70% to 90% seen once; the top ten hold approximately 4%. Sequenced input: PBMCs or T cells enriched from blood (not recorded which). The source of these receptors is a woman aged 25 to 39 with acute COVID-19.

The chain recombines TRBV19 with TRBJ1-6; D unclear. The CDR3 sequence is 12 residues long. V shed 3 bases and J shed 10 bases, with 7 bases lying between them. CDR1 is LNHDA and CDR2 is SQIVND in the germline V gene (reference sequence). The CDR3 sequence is CASSIGESPLHF. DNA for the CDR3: TGTGCCAGTAGTATCGGGGAATCACCCCTCCACTTT.

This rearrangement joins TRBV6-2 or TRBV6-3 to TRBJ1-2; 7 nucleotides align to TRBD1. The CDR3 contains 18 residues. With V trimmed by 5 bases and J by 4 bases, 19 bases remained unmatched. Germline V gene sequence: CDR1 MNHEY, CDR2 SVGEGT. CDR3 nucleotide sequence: TGTGCCAGCAGTCGCATCCGGGACAGTTCACCGAATTCCTATGGCTACACCTTC. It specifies CASSRIRDSSPNSYGYTF.

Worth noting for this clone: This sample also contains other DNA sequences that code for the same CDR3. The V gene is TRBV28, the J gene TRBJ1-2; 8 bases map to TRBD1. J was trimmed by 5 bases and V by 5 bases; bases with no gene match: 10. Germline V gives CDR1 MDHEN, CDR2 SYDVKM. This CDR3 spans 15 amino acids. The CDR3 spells CASSGQGAPGYGYTF. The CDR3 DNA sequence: TGTGCCAGCAGTGGGCAGGGGGCGCCTGGATATGGCTACACCTTC.

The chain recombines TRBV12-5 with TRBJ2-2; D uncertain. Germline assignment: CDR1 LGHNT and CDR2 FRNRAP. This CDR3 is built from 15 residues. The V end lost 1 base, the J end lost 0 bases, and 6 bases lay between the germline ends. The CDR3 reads CASGLGIPNTGELFF. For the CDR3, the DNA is TGTGCTAGTGGTTTGGGTATCCCGAACACCGGGGAGCTGTTTTTT.

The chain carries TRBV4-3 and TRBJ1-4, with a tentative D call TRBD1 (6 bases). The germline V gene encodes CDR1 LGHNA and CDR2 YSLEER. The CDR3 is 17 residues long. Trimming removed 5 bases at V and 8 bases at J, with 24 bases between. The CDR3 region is CASSSPQRGSLDEKLFF. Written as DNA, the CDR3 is TGCGCCAGCAGCTCACCTCAGAGGGGGAGTTTAGACGAAAAACTGTTTTTT.

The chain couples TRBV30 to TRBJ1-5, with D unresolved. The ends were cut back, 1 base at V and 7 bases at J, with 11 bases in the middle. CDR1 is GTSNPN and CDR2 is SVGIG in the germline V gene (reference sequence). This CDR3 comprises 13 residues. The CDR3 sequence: CAWSGAVGQPQHF. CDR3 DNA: TGTGCCTGGAGTGGTGCGGTCGGCCAGCCCCAGCATTTT.

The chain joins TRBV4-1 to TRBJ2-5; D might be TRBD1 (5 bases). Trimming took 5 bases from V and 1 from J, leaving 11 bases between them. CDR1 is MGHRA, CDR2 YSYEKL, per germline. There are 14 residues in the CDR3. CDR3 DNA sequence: TGCGCCAGCAGCACAGGAGCCTCCCAAGAGACCCAGTACTTC. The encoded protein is CASSTGASQETQYF.

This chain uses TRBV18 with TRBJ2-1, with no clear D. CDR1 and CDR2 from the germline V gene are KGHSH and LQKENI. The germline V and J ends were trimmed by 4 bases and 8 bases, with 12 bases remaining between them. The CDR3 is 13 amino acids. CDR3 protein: CASSQLPAHEQFF. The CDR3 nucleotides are TGTGCCAGCTCACAGCTCCCTGCACATGAGCAGTTCTTC. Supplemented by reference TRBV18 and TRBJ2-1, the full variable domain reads NAGVMQNPRHLVRRRGQEARLRCSPMKGHSHVYWYRQLPEEGLKFMVYLQKENIIDESGMPKERFSAEFPKEGPSILRIQQVVRGDSAAYFCASSQLPAHEQFFGPGTRLTVL.

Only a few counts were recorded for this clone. The CDR3 bases are TGTGCCAGTACTTACAGGACCTACCAGGATACTGAAGCTTTCTTT. Translating gives CASTYRTYQDTEAFF. The genes are TRBV27 and TRBJ1-1; D may be TRBD1 (5 bases). This CDR3 has 15 amino acids. Trimming pared 9 bases from V and 5 bases from J, leaving 22 bases between. The germline gives CDR1 MNHEY, CDR2 SMNVEV (reference sequence).

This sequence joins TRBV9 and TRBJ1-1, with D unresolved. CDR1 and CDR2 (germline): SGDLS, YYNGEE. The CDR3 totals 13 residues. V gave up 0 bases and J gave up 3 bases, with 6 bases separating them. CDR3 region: CASSVGGDTEAFF. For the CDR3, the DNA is TGTGCCAGCAGCGTAGGCGGGGACACTGAAGCTTTCTTT.

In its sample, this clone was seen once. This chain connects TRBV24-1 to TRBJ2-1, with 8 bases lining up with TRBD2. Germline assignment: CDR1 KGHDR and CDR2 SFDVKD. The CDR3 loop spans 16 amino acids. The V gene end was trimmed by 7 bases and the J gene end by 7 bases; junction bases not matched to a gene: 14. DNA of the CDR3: TGTGCCACCAGCGACCGCGGGGGGACGGGAAGAAATGAGCAGTTCTTC. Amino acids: CATSDRGGTGRNEQFF.

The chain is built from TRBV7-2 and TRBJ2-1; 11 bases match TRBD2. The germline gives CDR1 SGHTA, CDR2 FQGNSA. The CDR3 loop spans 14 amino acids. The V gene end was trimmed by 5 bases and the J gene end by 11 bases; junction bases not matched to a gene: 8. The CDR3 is CASSPGTSGLQQFF. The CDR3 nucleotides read TGTGCCAGCAGCCCTGGGACTAGCGGACTACAGCAGTTCTTC.

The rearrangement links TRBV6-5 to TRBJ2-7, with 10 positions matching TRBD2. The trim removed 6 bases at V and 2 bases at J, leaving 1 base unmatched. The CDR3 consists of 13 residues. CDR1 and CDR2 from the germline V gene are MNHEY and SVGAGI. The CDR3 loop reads CASRLAGTYEQYF. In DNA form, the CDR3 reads TGTGCCAGCAGACTAGCGGGGACCTACGAGCAGTACTTC.

CDR3 nucleotides: TGTGCCCTCTTAGTCGGGGGGAGTACTGACACCGGGGAGCTGTTTTTT. Protein: CALLVGGSTDTGELFF. The chain carries TRBV19 and TRBJ2-2; 7 nucleotides align to TRBD2. The V gene's germline CDR1 is LNHDA and CDR2 SQIVND (reference sequence). With V trimmed by 11 bases and J by 3 bases, 15 bases remained unmatched. The CDR3 is made up of 16 amino acids. The full variable domain, rest sourced from reference TRBV19 and TRBJ2-2, is DGGITQSPKYLFRKEGQNVTLSCEQNLNHDAMYWYRQDPGQGLRLIYYSQIVNDFQKGDIAEGYSVSREKKESFPLTVTSAQKNPTAFYLCALLVGGSTDTGELFFGEGSRLTVL.